The 14 T cell receptor beta chains listed next were all sequenced from one sample in a study of OX40 agonist ivuxolimab in advanced cancers. The table came from immunoSEQ multiplex PCR; TCRdb's copy has only in-frame clones and leaves some out. The sample lists more than 70,000 clones; about 84% were seen once. The starting material was CD4+ or CD8+ T cells sorted from blood, obtained in a trial of the OX40 agonist ivuxolimab. The receptors were sampled from an adult with an advanced solid tumor such as melanoma, head and neck, liver or kidney cancer.

This clone was seen only once. The rearrangement uses TRBV11-2 and TRBJ1-4; no reliable D call. The CDR3 runs 15 residues. Germline-derived CDR1 and CDR2 are SGHAT and FQNNGV. Trimming removed 1 base at V and 3 bases at J, with 9 bases between. CDR3 sequence: CASSLVGRSNEKLFF. The CDR3 coding sequence is TGTGCCAGCAGCTTAGTGGGGAGGTCTAATGAAAAACTGTTTTTT.

This clone appeared a single time. The gene calls are TRBV1 and TRBJ2-7; the table's D call, TRBD1, was not checked against the DNA. TRBV1 is assigned pseudogene status. CDR3 length equals 16 residues. The CDR3 loop reads CTSSHWGRVRSYEQYF. CDR3 sequence (DNA): TGCACCAGCAGCCACTGGGGGCGGGTCCGCTCCTACGAGCAGTACTTC.

The chain recombines TRBV9 with TRBJ2-2, with D perhaps TRBD1 (5 bases). Germline V gives CDR1 SGDLS, CDR2 YYNGEE. Deletions cut 4 bases from V and 8 bases from J, with 15 bases between. The CDR3 loop spans 14 amino acids. The CDR3 is CASSQLSSGGELFF. For the CDR3, the DNA is TGTGCCAGCAGCCAGTTAAGCTCAGGGGGGGAGCTGTTTTTT.

The chain combines TRBV29-1 with TRBJ2-1; 12 nucleotides align to TRBD2. After removal of 7 bases from V and 8 bases from J, the junction contained 9 bases not matched to a gene. The CDR3 consists of 14 residues. Germline V gene lookup returns CDR1 SQVTM and CDR2 ANQGSEA. The CDR3 here is CSAGLAGPYDEQFF. The DNA of the CDR3 is TGCAGCGCCGGACTAGCGGGGCCTTACGATGAGCAGTTCTTC.

The genes are TRBV27 and TRBJ2-2; D ambiguous. CDR1 and CDR2 from the germline V gene are MNHEY and SMNVEV (reference sequence). Trimming took 4 bases from V and 7 from J, leaving 7 bases between them. The CDR3 has 12 amino acids. CDR3 amino acids: CASSYQLGELFF. The CDR3 coding sequence is TGTGCCAGCAGTTACCAACTCGGGGAGCTGTTTTTT.

The J gene is TRBJ2-7, the V gene TRBV7-2; 10 bases line up with TRBD1. V shed 3 bases and J 7 bases; nucleotides not matched to a gene: 3. This CDR3 contains 13 residues. Germline V lookup: CDR1 SGHTA, CDR2 FQGNSA. CDR3 DNA sequence: TGTGCCAGCAGCTTCGGACAGGGGGGAGAGCAGTACTTC. It specifies CASSFGQGGEQYF.

This clone was seen just once. The chain combines TRBV7-8 with TRBJ1-5; maybe TRBD1 (5 bases). Trimming took off 1 base at V and 4 bases at J, with 8 bases between the two ends. CDR1 is SGHVS, CDR2 FQNEAQ, per germline. The CDR3 extends over 14 amino acids. CDR3 amino acids: CASSLGRGNQPQHF. CDR3 bases: TGTGCCAGCAGCTTAGGTCGGGGGAATCAGCCCCAGCATTTT.

This clone was counted between two and nine times. The chain employs TRBV28 and TRBJ2-1; 7 nucleotides line up with TRBD1. The CDR3 loop spans 13 amino acids. The germline CDR1 and CDR2 sequences are MDHEN and SYDVKM. J lost 7 bases, V lost 5 bases, and 5 bases had no gene match. DNA of the CDR3: TGTGCCAGCAGTCCCTGGACAGGAAATGAGCAGTTCTTC. It specifies CASSPWTGNEQFF.

The V gene is TRBV9, the J gene TRBJ2-6; D is perhaps TRBD1 (6 bases). Trimming pared 3 bases from V and 4 bases from J, leaving 20 bases between. The CDR3 length is 18 residues. Germline V gene lookup returns CDR1 SGDLS and CDR2 YYNGEE. The CDR3 region has the DNA TGTGCCAGCAGCGCGAACCCACAGGGTAACTTGGGGGCCAACGTCCTGACTTTC. Translating gives CASSANPQGNLGANVLTF.

The CDR3 is CASSLTPGGREQYV. The DNA of the CDR3 is TGTGCCAGCAGCTTGACCCCGGGGGGCCGCGAGCAGTACGTC. This chain connects TRBV5-4 to TRBJ2-7, with D possibly matching TRBD2 (7 bases). The CDR3 runs to 14 residues. CDR1 and CDR2 from the germline V gene are SGHNT and YYREEE (reference sequence). Trimming shortened V by 1 base and J by 6 bases, and 14 bases separated the two germline ends.

The chain couples TRBV5-6 to TRBJ1-1; D not certain. Germline CDR1 is SGHDT and CDR2 is YYEEEE. Trimming took off 0 bases at V and 7 bases at J, with 7 bases between the two ends. CDR3 size: 12 residues. The CDR3 coding sequence is TGTGCCAGCAGCTTGGATCGGGGTGAAGCTTTCTTT. As protein: CASSLDRGEAFF.

The chain has TRBV30 and TRBJ1-3; D gene ambiguous. CDR3 length: 12 residues. The V end lost 2 bases, the J end lost 4 bases, and 6 bases lay between the germline ends. Germline CDR1 reads GTSNPN; CDR2 reads SVGIG (reference sequence). Here the CDR3 reads CAWSSSGNTIYF. DNA of the CDR3: TGTGCCTGGAGTTCTTCCGGAAACACCATATATTTT.

Worth noting for this clone: Other DNA variants within this sample encode the same CDR3. V usage is TRBV2 and J usage is TRBJ1-2; D unresolved. In germline, CDR1 is SNHLY, CDR2 FYNNEI. Trimming took off 1 base at V and 5 bases at J, with 5 bases between the two ends. The CDR3 length is 12 residues. The CDR3, as DNA: TGTGCCAGCAGTGAAGAGGAGTATGGCTACACCTTC. It is translated as CASSEEEYGYTF.

The J gene is TRBJ1-1, the V gene TRBV27; D gene unclear. V gave up 2 bases and J gave up 1 base, with 5 bases separating them. Germline V lookup: CDR1 MNHEY, CDR2 SMNVEV (reference sequence). The CDR3 runs to 13 residues. CDR3: CASSLVSNTEAFF. In DNA form, the CDR3 reads TGTGCCAGCAGTTTAGTTTCGAACACTGAAGCTTTCTTT.